A selection of T cell receptor beta chains follows, all from one sample in a study of cytomegalovirus exposure and HLA in healthy donors. Repertoires were generated with immunoSEQ multiplex PCR, while TCRdb's copy carries only in-frame clones and drops some. Altogether more than 150,000 clones are present, around 80% being singletons, with the ten largest covering approximately 1.5%. Sequencing was carried out using PBMCs. The source of these receptors is a woman aged 18-29 years in good health and CMV-seronegative. Each CDR3 is given with its conserved first and last residue. Fields, in order: clone size, J gene, D gene, V gene, CDR3 protein, CDR3 DNA. D genes are given only for firm matches. Some rows mark clone size as missing; the rest say once, few, many or name a class of expanded clone.

abundance: -
j_gene: TRBJ1-2
d_gene: TRBD1
v_gene: TRBV30
CDR3aa: CAWSAQGANYYGYTF
CDR3nt: TGTGCCTGGAGTGCGCAGGGGGCAAACTACTATGGCTACACCTTC

abundance: -
j_gene: TRBJ1-1
d_gene: -
v_gene: TRBV18
CDR3aa: CASSPLRGNTEAFF
CDR3nt: TGTGCCAGCTCACCACTACGGGGGAACACTGAAGCTTTCTTT

abundance: -
j_gene: TRBJ2-4
d_gene: TRBD1
v_gene: TRBV7-9
CDR3aa: CASSPGQGAAKNIQYF
CDR3nt: TGTGCCAGCAGCCCGGGACAGGGGGCGGCCAAAAACATTCAGTACTTC

abundance: few
j_gene: TRBJ2-2
d_gene: TRBD1
v_gene: TRBV18
CDR3aa: CASSPNRQGRNTGELFF
CDR3nt: TGTGCCAGCTCACCTAATAGACAGGGTCGCAACACCGGGGAGCTGTTTTTT

abundance: few
j_gene: TRBJ2-7
d_gene: -
v_gene: TRBV6-1
CDR3aa: CASSSPGAHEQYF
CDR3nt: TGTGCCAGCAGTTCCCCTGGGGCCCACGAGCAGTACTTC

abundance: -
j_gene: TRBJ1-1
d_gene: TRBD1
v_gene: TRBV19
CDR3aa: CASTAYRGDEAFF
CDR3nt: TGTGCCAGTACCGCTTACAGGGGTGATGAAGCTTTCTTT

abundance: -
j_gene: TRBJ2-1
d_gene: -
v_gene: TRBV13
CDR3aa: CASSLGSRVNEQFF
CDR3nt: TGTGCCAGCAGCTTAGGCTCCAGGGTAAATGAGCAGTTCTTC

abundance: -
j_gene: TRBJ1-2
d_gene: -
v_gene: TRBV29-1
CDR3aa: CSVEHSSYGYTF
CDR3nt: TGCAGCGTTGAACACAGCTCCTATGGCTACACCTTC

abundance: -
j_gene: TRBJ2-1
d_gene: TRBD2
v_gene: TRBV18
CDR3aa: CASSRLAPSQGSNEQFF
CDR3nt: TGTGCCAGCTCAAGACTAGCGCCATCTCAGGGGTCCAATGAGCAGTTCTTC

abundance: few
j_gene: TRBJ1-6
d_gene: -
v_gene: TRBV14
CDR3aa: CASSQAGRINSPLHF
CDR3nt: TGTGCCAGCAGCCAGGCGGGACGGATTAATTCACCCCTCCACTTT

abundance: -
j_gene: TRBJ1-5
d_gene: -
v_gene: TRBV21-1
CDR3aa: CASGPTDLQPQHF
CDR3nt: TGTGCCAGCGGGCCGACAGACCTTCAGCCCCAGCATTTT

abundance: -
j_gene: TRBJ1-2
d_gene: -
v_gene: TRBV19
CDR3aa: CASTMRDYGYTF
CDR3nt: TGTGCCAGTACGATGAGGGACTATGGCTACACCTTC

abundance: -
j_gene: TRBJ1-2
d_gene: TRBD1
v_gene: TRBV6-1
CDR3aa: CASSEDRGRFHYGYTF
CDR3nt: TGTGCCAGCAGTGAGGACAGGGGGAGGTTTCACTATGGCTACACCTTC

abundance: -
j_gene: TRBJ2-7
d_gene: TRBD2
v_gene: TRBV5-4
CDR3aa: CASSSISQRGSYEQYF
CDR3nt: TGTGCCAGCAGCTCGATATCCCAGCGGGGGAGCTACGAGCAGTACTTC

abundance: -
j_gene: TRBJ1-1
d_gene: TRBD1
v_gene: TRBV28
CDR3aa: CASSLNRGVNTEAFF
CDR3nt: TGTGCCAGCAGTCTCAACAGGGGAGTTAACACTGAAGCTTTCTTT

abundance: -
j_gene: TRBJ1-1
d_gene: TRBD1
v_gene: TRBV11-2
CDR3aa: CASSRQTGGITEAFF
CDR3nt: TGTGCCAGCAGCCGACAAACAGGGGGCATCACTGAAGCTTTCTTT

abundance: -
j_gene: TRBJ1-1
d_gene: -
v_gene: TRBV6-1
CDR3aa: CASSLGVAEAFF
CDR3nt: TGTGCCAGCAGCCTAGGGGTTGCTGAAGCTTTCTTT

abundance: -
j_gene: TRBJ2-5
d_gene: TRBD2
v_gene: TRBV27
CDR3aa: CASSLGVGGKETQYF
CDR3nt: TGTGCCAGCAGTTTAGGGGTGGGGGGGAAAGAGACCCAGTACTTC

abundance: -
j_gene: TRBJ1-1
d_gene: -
v_gene: TRBV29-1
CDR3aa: CSARGIMNTEAFF
CDR3nt: TGCAGCGCCCGAGGGATCATGAACACTGAAGCTTTCTTT

abundance: -
j_gene: TRBJ2-2
d_gene: TRBD2
v_gene: TRBV4-1
CDR3aa: CASSQDPATSGVTGELFF
CDR3nt: TGCGCCAGCAGCCAAGATCCCGCGACTAGCGGGGTCACCGGGGAGCTGTTTTTT

abundance: once
j_gene: TRBJ2-3
d_gene: -
v_gene: TRBV7-3
CDR3aa: CASAATSMGTDTQYF
CDR3nt: TGTGCCAGCGCCGCTACTAGCATGGGCACAGATACGCAGTATTTT

abundance: -
j_gene: TRBJ2-7
d_gene: -
v_gene: TRBV5-6
CDR3aa: CASSLASGSQYF
CDR3nt: TGTGCCAGCAGCTTGGCCTCCGGGTCCCAGTACTTC

abundance: -
j_gene: TRBJ1-2
d_gene: TRBD1
v_gene: TRBV10-3
CDR3aa: CAISERTGAGYTF
CDR3nt: TGTGCCATCAGTGAGAGGACAGGGGCTGGCTACACCTTC

abundance: once
j_gene: TRBJ2-3
d_gene: -
v_gene: TRBV12-5
CDR3aa: CASGLGGGDYTQYF
CDR3nt: TGTGCTAGTGGTTTAGGGGGGGGCGACTATACGCAGTATTTT

abundance: -
j_gene: TRBJ1-1
d_gene: -
v_gene: TRBV6-5
CDR3aa: CASTPHSEFNTEAFF
CDR3nt: TGTGCCAGCACTCCACATTCGGAGTTTAACACTGAAGCTTTCTTT

abundance: few
j_gene: TRBJ2-1
d_gene: -
v_gene: TRBV29-1
CDR3aa: CSVESNEQFF
CDR3nt: TGCAGCGTTGAATCGAATGAGCAGTTCTTC